The 27 T cell receptor beta chains below come from one sample, sequenced in a study of T-cell reconstitution after alpha-beta-depleted transplantation in children. Preparation of the TCRbeta library involved a method that used unique molecular identifiers. TCRdb independently ran MiXCR on the PCR reads; one entry per CDR3 protein. Here the sample spans 300,000 or so distinct CDR3 sequences, over 8% being singletons. The source was PBMCs from the stem cell graft donor, collected from the stem cell graft. These receptors originate from a human donor who donated a stem cell graft to a child with SCID.

Concerning this clonotype itself: This may come from a read error, since a much larger clone is one base off. The chain is built from TRBV5-1 and TRBJ2-5, with no clear D. Germline-derived CDR1 and CDR2 are SGHRS and YFSETQ. CDR3 size: 14 residues. CDR3 in amino acids: CASSLVSTQETQCF. The CDR3 DNA reads as TGCGCCAGCAGCTTGGTGTCTACTCAAGAGACCCAGTGCTTC.

This clonotype occurred a few times. The rearrangement joins TRBV19 to TRBJ1-3; D ambiguous. Trimming stripped 6 bases from V and 0 bases from J, with 9 bases between. This CDR3 is built from 14 residues. CDR1 and CDR2 from the germline V gene are LNHDA and SQIVND (reference sequence). CDR3 residues: CASRTDGSGNTIYF. The DNA of the CDR3 is TGTGCCAGTAGGACGGACGGCTCTGGAAACACCATATATTTT.

The rearrangement joins TRBV27 to TRBJ2-2; the match to TRBD1 covers 8 bases. With 4 bases clipped from V and 4 bases from J, the junction kept 5 bases outside the gene matches. Germline loops: CDR1 MNHEY, CDR2 SMNVEV (reference sequence). This CDR3 region has 15 residues. The CDR3 bases are TGTGCCAGCAGTTATCAGGGGGCCGGCACCGGGGAGCTGTTTTTT. This sequence encodes CASSYQGAGTGELFF.

The chain uses TRBV12-3 or TRBV12-4 and TRBJ1-2; 11 bases are shared with TRBD1. With V trimmed by 1 base and J by 7 bases, 5 bases remained unmatched. This CDR3 contains 15 residues. Here the CDR3 reads CASSLEGQGVSGYTF. The CDR3 bases are TGTGCCAGCAGTTTAGAGGGACAGGGGGTATCTGGCTACACCTTC.

This clonotype has at least ten counts. The chain combines TRBV6-5 with TRBJ2-7; D gene uncertain. The germline CDR1 and CDR2 sequences are MNHEY and SVGAGI. V lost 0 bases and J lost 0, with 6 bases in between. The CDR3 has 14 residues. The CDR3 region has the DNA TGTGCCAGCAGTTACTCTTCCAGCTCCTACGAGCAGTACTTC. It codes for CASSYSSSSYEQYF.

This clonotype was detected ten times or more. The CDR3 region is CAGGTDGYEQYF. In DNA, the CDR3 is TGTGCCGGGGGGACAGACGGGTACGAGCAGTACTTC. The V call is TRBV6-6, the J call TRBJ2-7; D perhaps matches TRBD1 (7 bases). The CDR3 totals 12 residues. The V and J ends lost 11 bases and 4 bases respectively, with 15 bases between them. Germline-derived CDR1 and CDR2 are MNHNY and SVGAGI (reference sequence).

The sample holds many counts of this clonotype. This chain joins TRBV5-1 and TRBJ2-7, with D perhaps TRBD1 (5 bases). Trimming pared 5 bases from V and 1 base from J, leaving 13 bases between. This CDR3 comprises 14 residues. CDR1 and CDR2 (germline): SGHRS, YFSETQ. The chain's CDR3 is CASSRSRDSYEQYF. In nucleotides, the CDR3 is TGCGCCAGCAGTCGGTCCAGGGATTCCTACGAGCAGTACTTC.

This clonotype was counted between two and nine times. The J gene is TRBJ2-5, the V gene TRBV7-8, with 9 bases lining up with TRBD2. V was clipped by 1 base and J by 3 bases; unmatched bases: 6. CDR3 length: 16 amino acids. In germline, CDR1 is SGHVS, CDR2 FQNEAQ. The CDR3 region is CASSLELVAGEETQYF. Here the CDR3 DNA reads TGTGCCAGCAGCTTAGAGTTGGTAGCGGGGGAAGAGACCCAGTACTTC.

Only a few counts were recorded for this clonotype. V gene TRBV4-2 combines with J gene TRBJ1-2; TRBD1 aligns across 11 bases. The CDR3 extends over 14 amino acids. CDR1 is LGHNA and CDR2 is YNFKEQ in the germline V gene. The trim removed 0 bases at V and 7 bases at J, leaving 1 base unmatched. CDR3 sequence: CASSQEDRGPGYTF. DNA for the CDR3: TGTGCCAGCAGCCAAGAGGACAGGGGGCCTGGCTACACCTTC.

This clonotype was detected only once. This chain joins TRBV6-1 and TRBJ2-1; 11 positions match TRBD2. The length of the CDR3 is 15 residues. The germline V gene encodes CDR1 MNHNS and CDR2 SASEGT. J lost 4 bases, V lost 7 bases, and 6 bases had no gene match. CDR3 coding DNA: TGTGCCAGCAACCGACTAGCGGGGACATACAATGAGCAGTTCTTC. It yields the protein CASNRLAGTYNEQFF.

The chain employs TRBV13 and TRBJ2-7; D uncertain. CDR3 size: 16 residues. Germline V gene sequence: CDR1 PRHDT, CDR2 FYEKMQ (reference sequence). Trimming stripped 2 bases from V and 2 bases from J, with 16 bases between. The DNA of the CDR3 is TGTGCCAGCAGCTTAAGGGTGTTGACGGGCCCCTACGAGCAGTACTTC. Residues: CASSLRVLTGPYEQYF.

This clonotype was detected a few times. The V and J genes are TRBV10-1 and TRBJ2-3; D unclear. Germline V gene sequence: CDR1 WNHNN, CDR2 SYGVQD (reference sequence). V lost 5 bases to trimming and J lost 2 bases, with 14 bases between them. The CDR3 totals 15 residues. This CDR3 reads CASSQTQQSTDTQYF. DNA of the CDR3: TGCGCCAGCAGTCAGACTCAACAATCCACAGATACGCAGTATTTT.

In this sample, this clonotype turned up many times. The chain employs TRBV27 and TRBJ1-4, with 9 bases that match TRBD1. J gave up 7 bases and V 5 bases, and 11 bases lay outside the gene matches. The CDR3 contains 16 residues. Germline V CDR1 and CDR2: MNHEY, SMNVEV (reference sequence). Written as DNA, the CDR3 is TGTGCCAGCAGTCAAGCCCCCGGGACAGGGTTTGAAAAACTGTTTTTT. This codes for CASSQAPGTGFEKLFF.

This clonotype was seen repeatedly, ten times or more. The genes are TRBV12-3 or TRBV12-4 and TRBJ2-5; D may correspond to TRBD1 or TRBD2 (5 bases each). This CDR3 is 15 amino acids long. Between the trimmed V and J ends, which lost 2 bases and 1 base, there was a span of 11 bases. The CDR3 loop is CASSLMLGVQETQYF. CDR3 in DNA: TGTGCCAGCAGTTTAATGTTGGGGGTCCAAGAGACCCAGTACTTC.

This chain joins TRBV20-1 and TRBJ2-3; the D is unclear. The CDR3 runs 13 residues. The V and J ends lost 6 bases and 2 bases respectively, with 12 bases between them. The germline V gene has CDR1 DFQATT and CDR2 SNEGSKA (reference sequence). The CDR3 protein is CSAQEKDTDTQYF. As DNA, the CDR3 is TGCAGTGCCCAAGAAAAGGACACAGATACGCAGTATTTT.

The chain links TRBV2 to TRBJ2-2; TRBD2 matches at 12 bases. CDR1 is SNHLY, CDR2 FYNNEI, per germline. There are 15 residues in the CDR3. With 6 bases clipped from V and 7 bases from J, the junction kept 6 bases outside the gene matches. CDR3 sequence reads: CASRPTSGGGGELFF. In DNA form, the CDR3 reads TGTGCCAGCAGACCGACTAGCGGGGGAGGCGGGGAGCTGTTTTTT.

This clonotype was recorded many times. This rearrangement joins TRBV9 to TRBJ2-2; D remains unclear. The V end lost 5 bases, the J end lost 0 bases, and 8 bases lay between the germline ends. Per germline, CDR1 SGDLS and CDR2 YYNGEE. The CDR3 is 14 residues long. The CDR3 coding sequence is TGTGCCAGCAGGCCAGAACCGAACACCGGGGAGCTGTTTTTT. Residues: CASRPEPNTGELFF.

This clonotype was seen at least ten times. The gene calls are TRBV28 and TRBJ2-3; D is ambiguous. The length of the CDR3 is 11 residues. The V end lost 6 bases, the J end lost 4 bases, and 5 bases lay between the germline ends. Germline CDR1 and CDR2: MDHEN and SYDVKM. CDR3 sequence: CASSRSDTQYF. The DNA of the CDR3 is TGTGCCAGCAGCCGGTCAGATACGCAGTATTTT.

This rearrangement joins TRBV7-8 to TRBJ2-7; tentatively, D is TRBD1 (5 bases). Germline V lookup: CDR1 SGHVS, CDR2 FQNEAQ. CDR3 length equals 16 residues. Trimming removed 2 bases from V and 2 bases from J, with 16 bases in between. The DNA of the CDR3 is TGTGCCAGCAGCTTAATCCAGGGCAGGACCACCTACGAGCAGTACTTC. This encodes CASSLIQGRTTYEQYF.

This clonotype was seen a few times. A read error may produce the germline difference seen at one junction end. The chain joins TRBV7-7 to TRBJ2-7; 8 bases are a match to TRBD1. The CDR3 is 15 amino acids. Per germline, CDR1 SSHAT and CDR2 FNYEAQ (reference sequence). The CDR3 sequence is CASSPGTGSTYEQYF. The CDR3, as DNA: TGTGCTAGCAGCCCGGGGACAGGATCTACCTACGAGCAGTACTTC.

A few counts support this clonotype. The V call is TRBV12-3 or TRBV12-4, the J call TRBJ1-1; no clear D gene. The V gene lost 5 bases and the J gene lost 7 bases, with 8 bases spanning the gap. The CDR3 spans 11 residues. CDR3 region: CASSRRNEAFF. CDR3 bases: TGTGCCAGCAGTCGACGGAATGAAGCTTTCTTT.

This clonotype showed up many times. The chain links TRBV5-1 to TRBJ2-7; no firm D call. CDR3 length: 12 amino acids. V was shortened by 0 bases and J by 3 bases, with 4 bases between the two germline ends. Germline CDR1 reads SGHRS; CDR2 reads YFSETQ. This CDR3 is CASSLDDYEQYF. The CDR3 DNA sequence: TGCGCCAGCAGCTTGGACGACTACGAGCAGTACTTC.

CDR3 protein: CASSQSPAAAFF. DNA for the CDR3: TGTGCCAGCAGCCAAAGCCCAGCGGCGGCTTTCTTT. The chain combines TRBV5-6 with TRBJ1-1; D call uncertain. Trimming removed 4 bases at V and 11 bases at J, with 15 bases between. In germline, CDR1 is SGHDT, CDR2 YYEEEE. This CDR3 is 12 amino acids long.

V and J are TRBV7-7 and TRBJ2-5; 8 bases fit TRBD1. This CDR3 has 15 residues. The junction had 10 bases not matched to a gene; V was cut back by 5 bases and J by 5 bases. The germline V gene encodes CDR1 SSHAT and CDR2 FNYEAQ (reference sequence). CDR3 loop: CASSGRTGWLETQYF. The CDR3 DNA reads as TGTGCCAGCAGCGGCAGGACAGGGTGGCTCGAGACCCAGTACTTC.

Only a few counts were recorded for this clonotype. The V and J genes are TRBV7-9 and TRBJ2-1; possible D gene TRBD2, 6 bases. Trimming pared 6 bases from V and 2 bases from J, leaving 14 bases between. The CDR3 length is 15 residues. The germline CDR1 and CDR2 sequences are SEHNR and FQNEAQ (reference sequence). CDR3 in DNA: TGTGCCAGCAGACTGTCGGGCGGGGCCTACAATGAGCAGTTCTTC. It codes for CASRLSGGAYNEQFF.

This clonotype has more than one count but fewer than ten. V usage is TRBV7-9 and J usage is TRBJ1-2; the D gene is possibly TRBD1 (5 bases). Per the germline V gene, CDR1 is SEHNR and CDR2 is FQNEAQ (reference sequence). The CDR3 contains 14 residues. V was clipped by 2 bases and J by 2 bases, with 9 bases between them. The CDR3 region has the DNA TGTGCCAGCAGCTTACTGGGGCAGAACTATGGCTACACCTTC. It translates to CASSLLGQNYGYTF.

The chain uses TRBV20-1 and TRBJ2-7; D is uncertain. The CDR3 runs 13 residues. The V end lost 1 base, the J end lost 4 bases, and 11 bases lay between the germline ends. From germline, CDR1 is DFQATT and CDR2 SNEGSKA (reference sequence). The CDR3 here is CSARVPVKYEQYF. In nucleotides, the CDR3 is TGCAGTGCTAGAGTTCCTGTAAAGTACGAGCAGTACTTC.